The entry below describes one T cell receptor beta chain. The data stem from a study of lymphopenia after photon versus proton radiotherapy. The table came from immunoSEQ multiplex PCR; TCRdb's copy has only in-frame clones and leaves some out. This sample has 45,000 to 65,000 clones, with roughly 90% found just once. V lost 2 bases to trimming and J lost 5 bases, with 12 bases between them. CDR3 length equals 14 residues. CDR1 and CDR2 (germline): MNHEY, SVGAGI. V and J are TRBV6-5 and TRBJ1-1, with D possibly TRBD1 on 6 matching bases. The source is a woman aged 40 to 50 with cholangiocarcinoma. The material was peripheral blood, obtained from a patient treated with photon-based radiotherapy. The CDR3 DNA is TGTGCCAGCAGTTACGGGGGGCGGATGACTGAAGCTTTCTTT. Protein product: CASSYGGRMTEAFF.